The sequence of this T cell receptor (beta chain) was determined in a study of T cells after somatic rescue of genetic block. Germline CDR1 reads SEHNR; CDR2 reads FQNEAQ (reference sequence). The CDR3 has 13 amino acids. V was trimmed by 5 bases and J by 2 bases, leaving 10 bases between them. Some clones are missing from TCRdb's copy, which holds only in-frame ones; the method was immunoSEQ multiplex PCR. Of 80,000 to 90,000 clones in the sample, approximately 90% were seen once. This rearrangement joins TRBV7-9 to TRBJ2-7, with no clear D. This receptor was taken from a woman younger than 30. Sequenced input: peripheral blood mononuclear cells (PBMCs). The CDR3 loop is CASSRARPYEQYF. The CDR3 bases are TGTGCCAGCAGCCGTGCTCGGCCCTACGAGCAGTACTTC.